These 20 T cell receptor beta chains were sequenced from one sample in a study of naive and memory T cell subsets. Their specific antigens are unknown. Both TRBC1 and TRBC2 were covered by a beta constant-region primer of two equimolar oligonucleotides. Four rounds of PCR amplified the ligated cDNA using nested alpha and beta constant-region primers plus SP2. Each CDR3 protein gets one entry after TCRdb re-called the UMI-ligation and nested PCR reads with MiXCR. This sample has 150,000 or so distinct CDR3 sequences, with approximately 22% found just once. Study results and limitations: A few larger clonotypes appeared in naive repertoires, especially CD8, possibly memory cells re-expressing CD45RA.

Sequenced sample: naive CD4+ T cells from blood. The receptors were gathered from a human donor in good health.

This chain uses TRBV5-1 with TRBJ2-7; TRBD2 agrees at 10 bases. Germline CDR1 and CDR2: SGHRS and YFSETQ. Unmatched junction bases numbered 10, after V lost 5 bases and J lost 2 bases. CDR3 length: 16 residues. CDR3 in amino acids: CASRSAIAGGAYEQYF. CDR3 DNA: TGCGCCAGCAGGTCCGCTATAGCGGGAGGTGCCTACGAGCAGTACTTC.

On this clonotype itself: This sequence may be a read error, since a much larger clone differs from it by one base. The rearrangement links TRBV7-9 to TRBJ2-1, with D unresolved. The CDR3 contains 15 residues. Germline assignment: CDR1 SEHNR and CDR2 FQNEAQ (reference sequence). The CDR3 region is CASSFQQSFYNERFF. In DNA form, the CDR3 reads TGTGCCAGCAGCTTTCAACAGAGTTTCTACAATGAGCGGTTCTTC.

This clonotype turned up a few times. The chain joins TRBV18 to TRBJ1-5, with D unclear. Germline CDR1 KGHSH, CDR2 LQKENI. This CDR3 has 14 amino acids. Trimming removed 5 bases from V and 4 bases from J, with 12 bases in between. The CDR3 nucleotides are TGTGCCAGCTCATCAGGACGGGCGAATCAGCCCCAGCATTTT. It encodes CASSSGRANQPQHF.

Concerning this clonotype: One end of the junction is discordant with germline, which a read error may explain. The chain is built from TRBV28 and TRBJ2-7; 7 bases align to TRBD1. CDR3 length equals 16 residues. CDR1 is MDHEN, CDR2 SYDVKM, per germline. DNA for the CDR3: TGTGCCAGCAGTTTCTATTCCGGGACAGAGGCCTACAAGCAGTACTTC. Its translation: CASSFYSGTEAYKQYF.

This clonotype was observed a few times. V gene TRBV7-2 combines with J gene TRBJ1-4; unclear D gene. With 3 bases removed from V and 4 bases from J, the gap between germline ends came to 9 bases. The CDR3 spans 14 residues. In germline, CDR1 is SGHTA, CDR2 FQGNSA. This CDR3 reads CASSFGRINEKLFF. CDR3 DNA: TGTGCCAGCAGCTTCGGACGGATTAATGAAAAACTGTTTTTT.

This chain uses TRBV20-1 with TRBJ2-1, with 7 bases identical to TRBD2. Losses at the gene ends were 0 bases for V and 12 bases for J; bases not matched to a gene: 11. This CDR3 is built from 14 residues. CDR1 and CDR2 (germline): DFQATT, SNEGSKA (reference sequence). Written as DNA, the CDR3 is TGCAGTGCTAGAGATAGGGCGGGAGCGGTTGTGCAGTTCTTC. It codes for CSARDRAGAVVQFF.

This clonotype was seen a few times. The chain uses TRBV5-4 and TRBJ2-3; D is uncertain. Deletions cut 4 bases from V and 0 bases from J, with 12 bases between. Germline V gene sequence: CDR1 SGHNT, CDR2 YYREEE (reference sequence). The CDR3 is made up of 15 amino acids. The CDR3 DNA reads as TGTGCCAGCAGCCCGGACCAGACTAGCACAGATACGCAGTATTTT. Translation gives CASSPDQTSTDTQYF. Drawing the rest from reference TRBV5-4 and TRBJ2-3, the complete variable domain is ETGVTQSPTHLIKTRGQQVTLRCSSQSGHNTVSWYQQALGQGPQFIFQYYREEENGRGNFPPRFSGLQFPNYSSELNVNALELDDSALYLCASSPDQTSTDTQYFGPGTRLTVL.

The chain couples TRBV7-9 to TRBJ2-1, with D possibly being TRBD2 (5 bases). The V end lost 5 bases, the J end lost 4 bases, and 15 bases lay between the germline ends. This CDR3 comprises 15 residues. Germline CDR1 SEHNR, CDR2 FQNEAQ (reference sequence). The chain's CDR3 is CASSPSRGLYNEQFF. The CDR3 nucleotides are TGTGCCAGCAGCCCCAGCCGAGGGCTGTACAATGAGCAGTTCTTC.

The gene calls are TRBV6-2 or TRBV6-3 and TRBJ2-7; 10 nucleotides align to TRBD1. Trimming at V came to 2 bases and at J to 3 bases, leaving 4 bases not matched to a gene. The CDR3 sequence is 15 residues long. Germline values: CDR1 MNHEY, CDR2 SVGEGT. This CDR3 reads CASSYPRTGGYEQYF. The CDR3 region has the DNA TGTGCCAGCAGTTACCCGAGGACAGGGGGCTACGAGCAGTACTTC.

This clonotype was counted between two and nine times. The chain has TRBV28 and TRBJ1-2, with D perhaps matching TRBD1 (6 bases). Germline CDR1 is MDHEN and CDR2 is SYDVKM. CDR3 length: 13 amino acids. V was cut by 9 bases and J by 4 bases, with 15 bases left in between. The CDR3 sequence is CASSGVPTYGYTF. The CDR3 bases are TGTGCCAGTTCAGGGGTTCCCACCTATGGCTACACCTTC.

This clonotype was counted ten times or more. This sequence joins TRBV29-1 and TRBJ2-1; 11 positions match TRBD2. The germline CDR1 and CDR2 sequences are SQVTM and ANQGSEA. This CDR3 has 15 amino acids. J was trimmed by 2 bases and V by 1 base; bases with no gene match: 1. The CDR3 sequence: CSVEVLAGAYNEQFF. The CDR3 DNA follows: TGCAGCGTTGAAGTACTAGCGGGAGCCTACAATGAGCAGTTCTTC.

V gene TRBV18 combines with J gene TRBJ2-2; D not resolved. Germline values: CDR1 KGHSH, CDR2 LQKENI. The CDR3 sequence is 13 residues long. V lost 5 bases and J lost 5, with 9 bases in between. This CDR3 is CASSIQSTGELFF. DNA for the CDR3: TGTGCCAGCTCAATACAGAGTACCGGGGAGCTGTTTTTT.

CDR3: CSASGTSTISGANVLTF. In DNA, the CDR3 is TGCAGTGCTAGCGGAACTTCTACCATCTCTGGGGCCAACGTCCTGACTTTC. The chain recombines TRBV20-1 with TRBJ2-6; D gene ambiguous. The CDR3 is 17 residues long. Germline CDR1 reads DFQATT; CDR2 reads SNEGSKA (reference sequence). The germline V and J ends were trimmed by 3 bases and 0 bases, with 15 bases remaining between them.

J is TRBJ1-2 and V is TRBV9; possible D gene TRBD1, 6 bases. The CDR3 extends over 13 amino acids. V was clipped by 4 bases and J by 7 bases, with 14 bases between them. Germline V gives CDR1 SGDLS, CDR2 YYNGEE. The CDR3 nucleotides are TGTGCCAGCAGCCCACACAGGGATTCTGGCTACACCTTC. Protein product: CASSPHRDSGYTF. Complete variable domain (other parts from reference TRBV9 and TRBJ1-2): DSGVTQTPKHLITATGQRVTLRCSPRSGDLSVYWYQQSLDQGLQFLIQYYNGEERAKGNILERFSAQQFPDLHSELNLSSLELGDSALYFCASSPHRDSGYTFGSGTRLTVV.

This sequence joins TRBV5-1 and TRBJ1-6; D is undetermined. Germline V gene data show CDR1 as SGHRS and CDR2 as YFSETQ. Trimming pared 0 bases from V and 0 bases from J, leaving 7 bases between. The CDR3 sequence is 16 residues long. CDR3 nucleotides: TGCGCCAGCAGCTTGGGGGGTAGCTCCTATAATTCACCCCTCCACTTT. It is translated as CASSLGGSSYNSPLHF.

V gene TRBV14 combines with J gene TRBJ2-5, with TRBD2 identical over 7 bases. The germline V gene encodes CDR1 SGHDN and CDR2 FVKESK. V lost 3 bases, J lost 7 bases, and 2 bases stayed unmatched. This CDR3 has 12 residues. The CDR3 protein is CASSHGLGTQYF. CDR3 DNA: TGTGCCAGCAGCCACGGACTAGGGACCCAGTACTTC.

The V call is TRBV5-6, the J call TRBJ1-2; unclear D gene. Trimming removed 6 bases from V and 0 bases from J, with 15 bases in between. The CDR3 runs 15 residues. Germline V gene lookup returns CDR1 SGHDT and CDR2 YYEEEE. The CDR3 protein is CASTRTDGTNYGYTF. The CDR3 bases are TGTGCCAGCACCCGTACGGACGGGACTAACTATGGCTACACCTTC.

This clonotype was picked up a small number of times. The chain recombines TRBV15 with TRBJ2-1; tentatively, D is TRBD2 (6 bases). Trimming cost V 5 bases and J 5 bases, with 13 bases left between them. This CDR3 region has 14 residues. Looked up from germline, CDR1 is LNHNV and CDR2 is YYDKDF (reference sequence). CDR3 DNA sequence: TGTGCCACCAGCTCCTGGAGGGGTGACAATGAGCAGTTCTTC. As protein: CATSSWRGDNEQFF.

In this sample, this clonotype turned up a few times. The CDR3 DNA reads TGCGCCAGCAGCCGTAAGCTAGCGGGAGATTCATACGAGCAGTACTTC. Translated, it gives CASSRKLAGDSYEQYF. The chain links TRBV4-1 to TRBJ2-7; the match to TRBD2 covers 10 bases. The CDR3 has 16 residues. Germline loops: CDR1 MGHRA, CDR2 YSYEKL. Germline trimming cut 4 bases from V and 4 bases from J; bases unmatched to any gene: 10.

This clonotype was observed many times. The DNA of the CDR3 is TGCAGTGCCGAAAAACTGACAGGGGGCGATAAGAATGAGCAGTTCTTC. Its translation is CSAEKLTGGDKNEQFF. This chain connects TRBV20-1 to TRBJ2-1; 10 bases line up with TRBD1. CDR3 length: 16 residues. With V trimmed by 6 bases and J by 7 bases, 15 bases remained unmatched. Looked up from germline, CDR1 is DFQATT and CDR2 is SNEGSKA (reference sequence).